The clone carrying this T cell receptor (beta chain) was seen a handful of times. These data are taken from a study of CD8+CD57+ T cells in acquired aplastic anemia. Looking at the study overall: Sorted CD4+ plus CD8+ cells gave DNA averaging around 3 ug.

Profiling of TCR beta VDJ combinations and CDR3 sequences used genomic DNA as template. MiXCR, applied by TCRdb to the reads, yields one record per CDR3 protein. The data show under 250,000 distinct CDR3 sequences, approximately 65% seen once. The CDR3 runs 13 residues. Trimming stripped 6 bases from V and 4 bases from J, with 10 bases between. The germline V gene has CDR1 SNHLY and CDR2 FYNNEI. The authors sequenced patients whose flow cytometry had shown CD8+CD57+ cell expansion. Sampling of blood occurred while the patients had still received no therapy. The rearrangement uses TRBV2 and TRBJ1-5, with TRBD1 as a possible D gene (6 bases). The material sequenced was sorted CD4+, CD8+, or CD8+CD57+ T cells (not recorded which) from PBMCs. The sequence derives from a human donor with aplastic anemia. CDR3 coding DNA: TGTGCCAGCAGAAGGGACACGAATCAGCCCCAGCATTTT. It yields the protein CASRRDTNQPQHF.